Shown below are 30 T cell receptor beta chains from a single sample sequenced in a study of blood T cell repertoires in COVID-19. Using immunoSEQ multiplex PCR, the repertoire was profiled, and TCRdb retains in-frame clones only, with some absent. This table holds over 25,000 clones, 87% found once. The sample consisted of peripheral blood. The receptors here all came from a human donor in a cohort sampled during active COVID-19. The donor label of this sample is uncertain.

This clone was detected a few times. J is TRBJ2-7 and V is TRBV28, with TRBD2 matching 10 bases. The trim removed 1 base at V and 7 bases at J, leaving 7 bases unmatched. Germline CDR1 is MDHEN and CDR2 is SYDVKM. This CDR3 region has 15 residues. The CDR3 reads CASSLYLRTSGEQYF. The CDR3 DNA is TGTGCCAGCAGTTTATATTTACGGACTAGCGGAGAGCAGTACTTC.

The rearrangement joins TRBV29-1 to TRBJ2-1, with 13 nucleotides matching TRBD2. CDR1 and CDR2 from the germline V gene are SQVTM and ANQGSEA. J was trimmed by 7 bases and V by 7 bases; bases with no gene match: 1. The CDR3 sequence is 12 residues long. CDR3 loop: CSAGLAGNEQFF. In DNA form, the CDR3 reads TGCAGCGCGGGACTAGCGGGGAATGAGCAGTTCTTC.

This clone was counted only a few times. The rearrangement joins TRBV3-1 (or the pseudogene TRBV3-2) to TRBJ1-1; 8 nucleotides agree with TRBD1. The CDR3 is 15 residues long. Germline loops: CDR1 LGHDT, CDR2 YNNKEL (reference sequence). The ends lost 3 bases at V and 4 bases at J; junction bases unmatched: 7. In nucleotides, the CDR3 is TGTGCCAGCAGCCAGGTTACAGGGGGAGTCACTGAAGCTTTCTTT. Residues: CASSQVTGGVTEAFF.

V is TRBV5-4 and J is TRBJ1-2; 8 bases line up with TRBD1. Losses at the gene ends were 2 bases for V and 5 bases for J; bases not matched to a gene: 5. CDR3 length: 14 residues. Germline loops: CDR1 SGHNT, CDR2 YYREEE (reference sequence). The CDR3 protein is CASSFGTGSYGYTF. In nucleotides, the CDR3 is TGTGCCAGCAGCTTTGGGACAGGATCATATGGCTACACCTTC.

This clone was picked up one time. The CDR3 DNA sequence: TGTGCCAGTAGTATGACTATGACCTTGGGTACGCAGTATTTT. Its translation: CASSMTMTLGTQYF. The gene calls are TRBV19 and TRBJ2-3, with D tentatively TRBD2 (5 bases). Germline V gene lookup returns CDR1 LNHDA and CDR2 SQIVND (reference sequence). The germline V and J ends were trimmed by 3 bases and 8 bases, with 15 bases remaining between them. The CDR3 consists of 14 residues.

This chain joins TRBV5-6 and TRBJ2-5; 7 bases match TRBD1. The CDR3 sequence is 14 residues long. V gave up 3 bases and J gave up 0 bases; unmatched junction bases: 2. Looked up from germline, CDR1 is SGHDT and CDR2 is YYEEEE. CDR3 sequence (DNA): TGTGCCAGCAGCTGGGGACAGTACCAAGAGACCCAGTACTTC. Encoded protein: CASSWGQYQETQYF.

This clone has a handful of counts. The J gene is TRBJ1-2, the V gene TRBV6-5, with D tentatively TRBD1 (5 bases). V was clipped by 4 bases and J by 2 bases, with 17 bases between them. The length of the CDR3 is 16 residues. CDR1 MNHEY and CDR2 SVGAGI come from the germline V gene. The CDR3 spells CASSSAGREGNYGYTF. CDR3 DNA: TGTGCCAGCAGTTCGGCGGGGAGGGAGGGGAACTATGGCTACACCTTC.

V gene TRBV19 combines with J gene TRBJ1-2; D is unclear. V was shortened by 5 bases and J by 1 base, with 8 bases between the two germline ends. This CDR3 comprises 13 residues. Per the germline V gene, CDR1 is LNHDA and CDR2 is SQIVND (reference sequence). The CDR3 loop is CASSGGSNYGYTF. The CDR3 DNA reads TGTGCCAGTAGTGGTGGCAGTAACTATGGCTACACCTTC.

The chain combines TRBV5-6 with TRBJ2-7; 8 nucleotides align to TRBD1. The V gene end was trimmed by 4 bases and the J gene end by 3 bases; junction bases not matched to a gene: 9. This CDR3 contains 15 residues. Per the germline V gene, CDR1 is SGHDT and CDR2 is YYEEEE. The CDR3 protein is CASSRADREIYEQYF. In DNA, the CDR3 is TGTGCCAGCAGCAGAGCGGACAGGGAGATCTACGAGCAGTACTTC.

The chain recombines TRBV7-2 with TRBJ1-2; 9 bases line up with TRBD1. CDR1 and CDR2 from the germline V gene are SGHTA and FQGNSA. There are 14 residues in the CDR3. Germline trimming cut 4 bases from V and 4 bases from J; bases unmatched to any gene: 4. The CDR3 DNA reads as TGTGCCAGCAGCTCGGGACAGGGCGTCTATGGCTACACCTTC. This sequence encodes CASSSGQGVYGYTF.

CDR3 sequence (DNA): TGTGCCAGCAGCCCCCTGACTAGCGGGGGCGAGCAGTACTTC. The encoded protein is CASSPLTSGGEQYF. The gene calls are TRBV3-1 (or the pseudogene TRBV3-2) and TRBJ2-7, with 12 positions matching TRBD2. The germline V gene has CDR1 LGHDT and CDR2 YNNKEL (reference sequence). Trimming removed 4 bases from V and 6 bases from J; junction bases left unmatched: 4. The CDR3 extends over 14 amino acids.

The chain couples TRBV4-1 to TRBJ2-7; 11 bases fit TRBD1. The V and J ends lost 0 bases and 2 bases, in that order; junction bases with no gene match: 3. This CDR3 region has 16 residues. The germline V gene has CDR1 MGHRA and CDR2 YSYEKL. Written as DNA, the CDR3 is TGCGCCAGCAGCCAAGATACGGGACAGGGGGCCTACGAGCAGTACTTC. Protein: CASSQDTGQGAYEQYF.

CDR3 DNA: TGTGCCAGCAGCCTAGACAGATATGGCTACACCTTC. Translation gives CASSLDRYGYTF. The genes are TRBV7-9 and TRBJ1-2; TRBD1 might be the D (5 bases). Trimming pared 5 bases from V and 5 bases from J, leaving 9 bases between. CDR3 size: 12 residues. The V gene's germline CDR1 is SEHNR and CDR2 FQNEAQ (reference sequence).

This chain uses TRBV25-1 with TRBJ1-5; D possibly corresponds to TRBD1 (5 bases). The CDR3 has 15 residues. V dropped 6 bases and J dropped 5 bases, with 17 bases sitting between them. Germline V CDR1 and CDR2: MGHDK, SYGVNS. Here the CDR3 reads CASRDKHRFHQPQHF. The CDR3 bases are TGTGCCAGCAGGGACAAGCACAGGTTTCATCAGCCCCAGCATTTT.

This CDR3 reads CASSPAGVSSTDTQYF. CDR3 in DNA: TGTGCCAGCAGTCCAGCGGGGGTATCTAGCACAGATACGCAGTATTTT. This chain uses TRBV27 with TRBJ2-3; 8 bases map to TRBD2. Germline trimming cut 5 bases from V and 0 bases from J; bases unmatched to any gene: 7. The CDR3 extends over 16 amino acids. Germline CDR1 reads MNHEY; CDR2 reads SMNVEV (reference sequence).

The chain carries TRBV4-1 and TRBJ1-4; 7 bases align to TRBD1. Losses at the gene ends were 3 bases for V and 5 bases for J; bases not matched to a gene: 6. The CDR3 extends over 15 amino acids. The germline V gene encodes CDR1 MGHRA and CDR2 YSYEKL. CDR3 sequence (DNA): TGCGCCAGCAGCCAGGCCGGGACAGCGAATGAAAAACTGTTTTTT. Residues: CASSQAGTANEKLFF.

CDR3 sequence reads: CASSLPSGLVAVSTDTQYF. CDR3 DNA: TGTGCCAGCAGCTTACCCTCGGGGTTGGTAGCGGTAAGCACAGATACGCAGTATTTT. This chain uses TRBV7-8 with TRBJ2-3; D might be TRBD2 (6 bases). This CDR3 contains 19 residues. V was pared by 2 bases and J by 0 bases, with 21 bases between. Germline CDR1 reads SGHVS; CDR2 reads FQNEAQ.

The chain joins TRBV28 to TRBJ1-1, with unresolved D. This CDR3 has 13 amino acids. The ends were cut back, 8 bases at V and 6 bases at J, with 16 bases in the middle. Germline assignment: CDR1 MDHEN and CDR2 SYDVKM. In nucleotides, the CDR3 is TGTGCCAGCCTTCTAGAGAAGAGGGCTGAAGCTTTCTTT. Translated, it gives CASLLEKRAEAFF. Full variable domain (remainder filled in from reference TRBV28 and TRBJ1-1): DVKVTQSSRYLVKRTGEKVFLECVQDMDHENMFWYRQDPGLGLRLIYFSYDVKMKEKGDIPEGYSVSREKKERFSLILESASTNQTSMYLCASLLEKRAEAFFGQGTRLTVV.

The gene calls are TRBV29-1 and TRBJ2-3; weak D call: TRBD1 (5 bases). This CDR3 region has 16 residues. Germline assignment: CDR1 SQVTM and CDR2 ANQGSEA. V was cut by 7 bases and J by 0 bases, with 20 bases left in between. CDR3 sequence reads: CSARVTGQSSTDTQYF. CDR3 sequence (DNA): TGCAGCGCTAGAGTTACAGGCCAGTCTAGCACAGATACGCAGTATTTT.

This sequence joins TRBV5-1 and TRBJ2-3; D might be TRBD1 (5 bases). V lost 6 bases and J 4 bases, leaving 12 bases between the germline ends. The CDR3 totals 13 residues. The germline V gene has CDR1 SGHRS and CDR2 YFSETQ. The CDR3 sequence: CASNRRVSDTQYF. CDR3 in DNA: TGCGCCAGCAATCGCAGGGTATCAGATACGCAGTATTTT.

This chain links TRBV5-1 with TRBJ1-1; D ambiguous. Germline V lookup: CDR1 SGHRS, CDR2 YFSETQ. Trimming took off 3 bases at V and 0 bases at J, with 6 bases between the two ends. The CDR3 length is 13 residues. The CDR3 reads CASSSGMNTEAFF. CDR3 coding DNA: TGCGCCAGCAGCTCGGGTATGAACACTGAAGCTTTCTTT.

The genes are TRBV2 and TRBJ2-7; 7 positions agree with TRBD1. With 0 bases clipped from V and 1 base from J, the junction kept 15 bases outside the gene matches. Germline V CDR1 and CDR2: SNHLY, FYNNEI. This CDR3 comprises 19 residues. DNA of the CDR3: TGTGCCAGCAGTGAAGCGCTTCATTCGGACAGGCTCCTTTCCTACGAGCAGTACTTC. Encoded protein: CASSEALHSDRLLSYEQYF.

The rearrangement joins TRBV4-1 to TRBJ2-1; weak D call: TRBD2 (5 bases). The CDR3 extends over 16 amino acids. Germline assignment: CDR1 MGHRA and CDR2 YSYEKL. V was clipped by 1 base and J by 6 bases, with 16 bases between them. The CDR3 nucleotides are TGCGCCAGCAGCCAAGGGCTAGCCATGGGGTCCAATGAGCAGTTCTTC. This encodes CASSQGLAMGSNEQFF.

This clone was seen just once. The rearrangement links TRBV30 to TRBJ1-2; D is uncertain. Trimming took off 5 bases at V and 6 bases at J, with 19 bases between the two ends. CDR1 is GTSNPN, CDR2 SVGIG, per germline (reference sequence). This CDR3 has 14 amino acids. The chain's CDR3 is CAWVTPGALHGYTF. DNA of the CDR3: TGTGCCTGGGTGACTCCGGGAGCCCTGCATGGCTACACCTTC.

The V and J genes are TRBV3-1 (or the pseudogene TRBV3-2) and TRBJ2-5; TRBD1 aligns across 7 bases. This CDR3 comprises 14 residues. Germline-derived CDR1 and CDR2 are LGHDT and YNNKEL (reference sequence). V gave up 0 bases and J gave up 5 bases; unmatched junction bases: 3. The CDR3 reads CASSQESGGETQYF. CDR3 DNA: TGTGCCAGCAGCCAAGAGTCAGGGGGTGAGACCCAGTACTTC.

The J gene is TRBJ2-6, the V gene TRBV28; 9 nucleotides match TRBD1. The CDR3 has 17 amino acids. From germline, CDR1 is MDHEN and CDR2 SYDVKM. J gave up 0 bases and V 6 bases, and 6 bases lay outside the gene matches. CDR3 amino acids: CASSPGQGSSGANVLTF. The CDR3 DNA reads as TGTGCCAGCAGCCCCGGACAGGGGAGCTCTGGGGCCAACGTCCTGACTTTC.

The CDR3 loop reads CASSFVRDTEAFF. The CDR3 nucleotides are TGCGCCAGCAGCTTCGTTCGGGACACTGAAGCTTTCTTT. This sequence joins TRBV5-1 and TRBJ1-1; unclear D gene. Deletions cut 2 bases from V and 3 bases from J, with 8 bases between. The V gene's germline CDR1 is SGHRS and CDR2 YFSETQ. This CDR3 contains 13 residues.

V and J are TRBV7-2 and TRBJ1-5; tentative D call: TRBD1 (6 bases). The V end lost 6 bases, the J end lost 1 base, and 13 bases lay between the germline ends. This CDR3 spans 15 amino acids. The germline V gene has CDR1 SGHTA and CDR2 FQGNSA. CDR3 region: CASSGTYGSNQPQHF. CDR3 nucleotide sequence: TGTGCCAGCAGTGGGACATATGGCAGCAATCAGCCCCAGCATTTT.

This clone is a singleton in its sample. Here the CDR3 reads CASSQTSGETDTQYF. CDR3 nucleotide sequence: TGCGCCAGCAGCCAGACTAGCGGGGAGACAGATACGCAGTATTTT. The V and J genes are TRBV4-3 and TRBJ2-3, with TRBD2 matching 11 bases. Germline V gene lookup returns CDR1 LGHNA and CDR2 YSLEER. This CDR3 has 15 residues. Trimming cost V 3 bases and J 3 bases; bases outside gene matches: 2.

This chain links TRBV6-2 or TRBV6-3 with TRBJ2-1; 7 bases fit TRBD2. This CDR3 has 16 residues. Looked up from germline, CDR1 is MNHEY and CDR2 is SVGEGT. The V gene end was trimmed by 2 bases and the J gene end by 6 bases; junction bases not matched to a gene: 10. CDR3 residues: CASSYPYGLGANEQFF. CDR3 DNA sequence: TGTGCCAGCAGTTACCCCTACGGACTAGGGGCCAATGAGCAGTTCTTC.